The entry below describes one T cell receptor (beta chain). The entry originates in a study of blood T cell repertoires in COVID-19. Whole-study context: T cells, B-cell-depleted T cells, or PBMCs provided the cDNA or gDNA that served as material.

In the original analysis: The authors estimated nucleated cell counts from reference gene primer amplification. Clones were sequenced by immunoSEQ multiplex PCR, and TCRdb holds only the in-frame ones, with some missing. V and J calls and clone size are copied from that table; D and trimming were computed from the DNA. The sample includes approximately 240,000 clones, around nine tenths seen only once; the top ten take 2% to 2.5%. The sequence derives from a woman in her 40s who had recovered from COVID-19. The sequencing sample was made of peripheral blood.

CDR3 protein: CASSTASGRSTEAFF. In nucleotides, the CDR3 is TGTGCCAGTAGTACTGCCTCCGGGAGATCGACTGAAGCTTTCTTT. The chain joins TRBV19 to TRBJ1-1, with D uncertain. The germline CDR1 and CDR2 sequences are LNHDA and SQIVND (reference sequence). V lost 4 bases, J lost 5 bases, and 17 bases lay in between. This CDR3 comprises 15 residues.